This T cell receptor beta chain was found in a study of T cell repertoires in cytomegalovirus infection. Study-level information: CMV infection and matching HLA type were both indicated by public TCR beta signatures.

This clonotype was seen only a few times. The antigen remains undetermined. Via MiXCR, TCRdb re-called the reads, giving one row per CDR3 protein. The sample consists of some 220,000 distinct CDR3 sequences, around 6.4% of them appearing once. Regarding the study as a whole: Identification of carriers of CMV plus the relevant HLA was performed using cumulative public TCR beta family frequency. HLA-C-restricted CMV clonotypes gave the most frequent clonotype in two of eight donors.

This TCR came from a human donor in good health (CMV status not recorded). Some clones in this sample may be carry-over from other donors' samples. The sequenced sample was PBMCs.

CDR3 nucleotides: TGCAGCGTAGCCCAGTCGGCACAGAACTATGGCTACACCTTC. Translated, it gives CSVAQSAQNYGYTF. The rearrangement links TRBV29-1 to TRBJ1-2, with unresolved D. V lost 6 bases to trimming and J lost 2 bases, with 16 bases between them. The germline V gene has CDR1 SQVTM and CDR2 ANQGSEA. This CDR3 spans 14 amino acids.